These T cell receptor beta chains were read from a single sample in a study of cytotoxic CD8 clonotypes in ibrutinib-treated CLL. Some clones are missing from TCRdb's copy, which holds only in-frame ones; the method was immunoSEQ multiplex PCR. Among about 300,000 clones listed, around 76% were seen once. Sample: PBMCs, taken at disease progression, from a patient treated with ibrutinib. These receptors all stem from a human donor with chronic lymphocytic leukemia. Each CDR3 is given with its conserved first and last residue. Fields, in order: CDR3 length, V gene, D gene, J gene, clone size, CDR3 protein, CDR3 DNA. The D gene is left open where the match is weak. Clone sizes are given selectively: once, few, many, or a class where the clone is expanded.

>14|TRBV29-1|TRBD2|TRBJ2-2|NA
CSGRTSGNTGELFF
TGCAGCGGTAGGACTAGCGGGAACACCGGGGAGCTGTTTTTT
>15|TRBV6-5|TRBD2|TRBJ2-7|NA
CASSRGRGRSYEQYF
TGTGCCAGCAGCCGTGGGAGGGGACGCTCCTACGAGCAGTACTTC
>14|TRBV11-2|TRBD1|TRBJ2-7|few
CASSPGTGAYEQYF
TGTGCCAGCAGCCCTGGGACAGGGGCGTACGAGCAGTACTTC
>15|TRBV6-7|NA|TRBJ2-2|NA
CASSYFRGETGELFF
TGTGCCAGCAGTTACTTCAGGGGGGAAACCGGGGAGCTGTTTTTT
>15|TRBV5-4|TRBD2|TRBJ2-7|few
CASSLGLAGTYEQYF
TGTGCCAGCAGCTTGGGGTTAGCGGGGACTTACGAGCAGTACTTC
>11|TRBV29-1|NA|TRBJ2-7|NA
CSGRGSYEQYF
TGCAGCGGACGGGGGTCCTACGAGCAGTACTTC
>15|TRBV7-8|NA|TRBJ2-7|many
CASSFPAGGSYEQYF
TGTGCCAGCAGCTTCCCGGCGGGCGGCTCCTACGAGCAGTACTTC
>13|TRBV7-2|NA|TRBJ2-1|NA
CASSPRRLNEQFF
TGTGCCAGCAGCCCCAGGAGGCTAAATGAGCAGTTCTTC
>14|TRBV29-1|NA|TRBJ2-5|NA
CSVLGSEYQETQYF
TGCAGCGTCCTGGGGTCAGAGTACCAAGAGACCCAGTACTTC
>11|TRBV20-1|NA|TRBJ1-4|NA
CSGGMDEKLFF
TGCAGTGGCGGAATGGATGAAAAACTGTTTTTT
>14|TRBV5-4|TRBD1|TRBJ1-6|NA
CASSRDSHNSPLHF
TGTGCCAGCAGCCGGGACAGCCATAATTCACCCCTCCACTTT
>17|TRBV4-1|TRBD2|TRBJ2-3|NA
CASSLRTSGGATDTQYF
TGCGCCAGCAGCCTCAGGACTAGCGGGGGGGCGACGGATACGCAGTATTTT
>14|TRBV13|TRBD1|TRBJ2-7|NA
CASSARDSSYEQYF
TGTGCCAGCAGCGCCCGGGACAGTAGCTACGAGCAGTACTTC
>15|TRBV27|NA|TRBJ2-7|NA
CASSFLNDLPYEQYF
TGTGCCAGCAGTTTTCTGAACGACCTTCCCTACGAGCAGTACTTC
>16|TRBV28|TRBD1|TRBJ1-4|NA
CASRPTQGGTNEKLFF
TGTGCCAGCAGACCCACCCAGGGGGGGACTAATGAAAAACTGTTTTTT
>14|TRBV28|TRBD2|TRBJ2-7|NA
CASSSGLAGSLRSF
TGTGCCAGCAGTTCAGGACTAGCGGGATCCTTACGTTCCTTC
>16|TRBV7-9|TRBD2|TRBJ2-7|NA
CASSGPLAGLSYEQYF
TGTGCCAGCAGCGGACCACTAGCGGGGCTTTCCTACGAGCAGTACTTC
>15|TRBV28|TRBD2|TRBJ2-7|NA
CASSLTSGLGYEQYF
TGTGCCAGCAGTTTGACTAGCGGCCTCGGCTACGAGCAGTACTTC
>15|TRBV27|NA|TRBJ1-4|NA
CASRRGVASNEKLFF
TGTGCCAGCAGAAGGGGGGTTGCGTCTAATGAAAAACTGTTTTTT
>17|TRBV7-3|NA|TRBJ2-2|once
CASRAGLGLTNTGELFF
TGTGCCAGCAGGGCGGGGCTAGGGTTGACGAACACCGGGGAGCTGTTTTTT
>12|TRBV7-8|NA|TRBJ2-5|NA
CASSPLVKTQYF
TGTGCCAGCAGCCCCTTGGTGAAGACCCAGTACTTC
>16|TRBV6-6|TRBD1|TRBJ2-1|NA
CASSRLLGQGNNEQFF
TGTGCCAGCAGCCGATTACTCGGACAGGGGAACAATGAGCAGTTCTTC
>15|TRBV9|NA|TRBJ1-2|NA
CASSVEPTANYGYTF
TGTGCCAGCAGCGTAGAGCCGACAGCTAACTATGGCTACACCTTC